These T cell receptor beta chains were read from a single sample in a study of CD8+ T cells in alopecia areata. Profiling relied on immunoSEQ multiplex PCR, and the TCRdb table lists in-frame clones only, not all of them. Here the sample spans some 130,000 clones, roughly 61% being singletons. Specimen: CD4+ T cells sorted from blood, collected at week 0. Every receptor here comes from a human donor with alopecia areata. Each CDR3 is given with its conserved first and last residue. A D gene is named only where the DNA matches it firmly.

d_call: TRBD2; v_call: TRBV4-2; j_call: TRBJ2-2; cdr3_aa: CASSQESSGATGELFF; cdr3_nt: TGTGCCAGCAGCCAAGAATCTAGCGGGGCGACCGGGGAGCTGTTTTTT
d_call: NA; v_call: TRBV5-4; j_call: TRBJ2-3; cdr3_aa: CASSAETSTDTQYF; cdr3_nt: TGTGCCAGCAGCGCGGAAACTTCCACAGATACGCAGTATTTT
d_call: NA; v_call: TRBV19; j_call: TRBJ1-1; cdr3_aa: CASAGVATEAFF; cdr3_nt: TGTGCCAGTGCTGGAGTCGCCACTGAAGCTTTCTTT
d_call: NA; v_call: TRBV11-1; j_call: TRBJ1-4; cdr3_aa: CASSLLPDPSGEKLFF; cdr3_nt: TGTGCCAGCAGCTTATTACCCGACCCATCCGGCGAAAAACTGTTTTTT
d_call: NA; v_call: TRBV6-5; j_call: TRBJ2-5; cdr3_aa: CASGSRETQYF; cdr3_nt: TGTGCCAGCGGAAGCAGAGAGACCCAGTACTTC
d_call: TRBD1; v_call: TRBV5-4; j_call: TRBJ1-6; cdr3_aa: CASSPDRPGNSPLHF; cdr3_nt: TGTGCCAGCAGCCCGGACAGGCCTGGGAATTCACCCCTCCACTTT
d_call: NA; v_call: TRBV5-6; j_call: TRBJ2-5; cdr3_aa: CASSLPQETQYF; cdr3_nt: TGTGCCAGCAGCTTGCCCCAAGAGACCCAGTACTTC
d_call: TRBD1; v_call: TRBV18; j_call: TRBJ1-3; cdr3_aa: CASSRDRTYSGNTIYF; cdr3_nt: TGTGCCAGCTCTCGGGACAGGACCTACTCTGGAAACACCATATATTTT
d_call: TRBD1; v_call: TRBV29-1; j_call: TRBJ2-2; cdr3_aa: CSVAPAGAGTGGFGELFF; cdr3_nt: TGCAGCGTGGCTCCAGCGGGAGCCGGGACAGGGGGCTTCGGGGAGCTGTTTTTT
d_call: NA; v_call: TRBV7-7; j_call: TRBJ2-5; cdr3_aa: CASSLGVGPGETQYF; cdr3_nt: TGTGCCAGCAGCTTGGGGGTTGGGCCGGGAGAGACCCAGTACTTC
d_call: NA; v_call: TRBV30; j_call: TRBJ2-5; cdr3_aa: CAWSGGGGGGGETQYF; cdr3_nt: TGTGCCTGGAGTGGTGGGGGTGGCGGGGGCGGGGAGACCCAGTACTTC